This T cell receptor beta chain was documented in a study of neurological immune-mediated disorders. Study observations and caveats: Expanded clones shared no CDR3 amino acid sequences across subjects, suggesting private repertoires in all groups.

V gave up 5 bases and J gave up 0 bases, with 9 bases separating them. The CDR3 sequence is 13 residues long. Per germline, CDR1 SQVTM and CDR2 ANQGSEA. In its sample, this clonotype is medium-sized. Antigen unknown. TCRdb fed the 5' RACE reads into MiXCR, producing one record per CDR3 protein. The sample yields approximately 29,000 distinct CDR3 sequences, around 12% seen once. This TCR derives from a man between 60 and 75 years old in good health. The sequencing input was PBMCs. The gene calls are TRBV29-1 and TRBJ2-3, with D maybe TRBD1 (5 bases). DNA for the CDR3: TGCAGCGTTTGGGCAGGGAGCACAGATACGCAGTATTTT. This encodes CSVWAGSTDTQYF.